The 14 T cell receptor beta chains in this list originate from one sample, sequenced in a study of regulatory T cells in long-lasting Graves disease. Building of the TCR beta libraries involved iRepertoire HTBI primers and Arm-PCR of CDR3 regions. TCRdb processed the multiplex PCR reads anew with MiXCR; each CDR3 protein has one entry. Of over 200,000 distinct CDR3 sequences listed, 15% to 20% are singletons. The time point was: newly diagnosed GD, antithyroid drugs for less than 3 months. Following extraction of RNA from PBMCs, that RNA was used to make the TCR library. The material sequenced was peripheral blood mononuclear cells (PBMCs), taken at new diagnosis, from a patient treated with antithyroid drugs. The source of these receptors is a female donor with Graves disease.

In this sample, this clonotype turned up many times. This sequence joins TRBV7-8 and TRBJ2-7; 9 bases map to TRBD1. V gave up 3 bases and J gave up 3 bases; unmatched junction bases: 6. Germline-derived CDR1 and CDR2 are SGHVS and FQNEAQ. CDR3 length: 15 amino acids. CDR3 sequence reads: CASSFGGTGIYEQYF. The CDR3 region has the DNA TGTGCCAGCAGCTTTGGGGGGACAGGGATCTACGAGCAGTACTTC.

This clonotype was recorded many times. V and J are TRBV20-1 and TRBJ1-2, with TRBD1 as a possible D gene (5 bases). V was clipped by 3 bases and J by 4 bases, with 9 bases between them. Per the germline V gene, CDR1 is DFQATT and CDR2 is SNEGSKA (reference sequence). The CDR3 covers 12 residues. The CDR3 DNA sequence: TGCAGTGCTAGGGGGGGAGGCTATGGCTACACCTTC. This encodes CSARGGGYGYTF.

Only a few counts were recorded for this clonotype. The germline gene is not matched at one end of the junction; a read error may be the cause. V and J are TRBV12-3 or TRBV12-4 and TRBJ2-1; 10 positions match TRBD2. The J call may be mistaken, given a closer DNA end match to TRBJ2-5. The CDR3 is 15 amino acids. CDR3: CASSLGLAGEEAQYF. The CDR3 DNA is TGTGCCAGCAGTTTAGGGCTAGCGGGAGAAGAGGCCCAGTACTTC.

This clonotype was detected ten times or more. V usage is TRBV6-1 and J usage is TRBJ1-1; 7 positions match TRBD1. Germline V gene lookup returns CDR1 MNHNS and CDR2 SASEGT. After removal of 5 bases from V and 5 bases from J, the junction contained 11 bases not matched to a gene. The CDR3 length is 15 residues. CDR3 sequence reads: CASSLGRGRETEAFF. The CDR3 nucleotides are TGTGCCAGCAGTCTTGGAAGGGGGCGAGAAACTGAAGCTTTCTTT.

The chain combines TRBV11-2 with TRBJ2-7; the match to TRBD1 covers 7 bases. CDR1 is SGHAT, CDR2 FQNNGV, per germline. The V and J ends lost 6 bases and 5 bases, in that order; junction bases with no gene match: 4. The CDR3 spans 12 residues. DNA of the CDR3: TGTGCCAGCAGGGGGGACAGCGACGAGCAGTACTTC. As protein: CASRGDSDEQYF.

This clonotype was seen repeatedly, ten times or more. The chain couples TRBV6-1 to TRBJ2-1; D remains ambiguous. The CDR3 runs 13 residues. From germline, CDR1 is MNHNS and CDR2 SASEGT. Trimming pared 6 bases from V and 3 bases from J, leaving 9 bases between. CDR3 sequence (DNA): TGTGCCAGCAGCCCGTATGGCTACAATGAGCAGTTCTTC. Protein: CASSPYGYNEQFF.

This clonotype was found many times. The CDR3 DNA reads TGTGCCAGCAGTTTTGGGGGCGCGGGAGGTGTTTCGGATGGCTACACCTTC. Amino acids: CASSFGGAGGVSDGYTF. The V and J genes are TRBV28 and TRBJ1-2, with D perhaps TRBD1 (6 bases). Germline V lookup: CDR1 MDHEN, CDR2 SYDVKM. V lost 3 bases and J lost 6, with 23 bases in between. The CDR3 runs 17 residues.

This clonotype showed up just a few times. The V and J genes are TRBV20-1 and TRBJ2-7; the match to TRBD2 covers 10 bases. Germline CDR1 is DFQATT and CDR2 is SNEGSKA (reference sequence). This CDR3 has 15 residues. With V trimmed by 5 bases and J by 3 bases, 10 bases remained unmatched. This chain's CDR3 is CSARPRLAGVYEQYF. CDR3 sequence (DNA): TGCAGTGCTCGCCCCCGCCTAGCGGGAGTCTACGAGCAGTACTTC.

The chain combines TRBV25-1 with TRBJ2-1; 13 nucleotides match TRBD2. The germline V gene encodes CDR1 MGHDK and CDR2 SYGVNS. After removal of 1 base from V and 12 bases from J, the junction contained 12 bases not matched to a gene. The CDR3 has 17 residues. The CDR3 coding sequence is TGTGCCAGCAGTGAATGCGTAGGGACTAGCGGGGTTTCGCGGCAGTTCTTC. Translation: CASSECVGTSGVSRQFF.

This clonotype has a count of ten or more. The chain is built from TRBV5-1 and TRBJ2-3, with D perhaps matching TRBD1 or TRBD2 (5 bases each). This CDR3 region has 13 residues. Trimming removed 0 bases from V and 11 bases from J, with 13 bases in between. The germline gives CDR1 SGHRS, CDR2 YFSETQ. This CDR3 reads CASSLDGTLRQYF. The CDR3, as DNA: TGCGCCAGCAGCTTGGACGGGACCCTAAGGCAGTATTTT.

This clonotype has ten or more counts. The chain uses TRBV19 and TRBJ2-2, with D perhaps matching TRBD1 (5 bases). The CDR3 extends over 17 amino acids. Trimming took 1 base from V and 2 from J, leaving 14 bases between them. CDR1 and CDR2 from the germline V gene are LNHDA and SQIVND (reference sequence). CDR3 in amino acids: CASSIAARGSNTGELFF. The CDR3, as DNA: TGTGCCAGTAGTATAGCCGCAAGGGGTAGTAACACCGGGGAGCTGTTTTTT.

Regarding this clonotype: It may be a read error: a sequence one base away is much more abundant. The genes are TRBV6-2 or TRBV6-3 and TRBJ1-2; D uncertain. The CDR3 spans 16 residues. The V gene's germline CDR1 is MNHEY and CDR2 SVGEGT. The DNA of the CDR3 is TGTGCCAGCAGTAAGGACCGGGCCCAGGTTTACTATGGCTACATCTTC. It translates to CASSKDRAQVYYGYIF.

Many counts were recorded for this clonotype. The chain carries TRBV3-1 and TRBJ2-7; D is unresolved. The length of the CDR3 is 13 residues. CDR1 LGHDT and CDR2 YNNKEL come from the germline V gene (reference sequence). Trimming took off 0 bases at V and 5 bases at J, with 8 bases between the two ends. CDR3 residues: CASSQDARDEQYF. The CDR3 DNA reads TGTGCCAGCAGCCAAGATGCAAGAGACGAGCAGTACTTC.

Ten or more counts support this clonotype. The chain combines TRBV7-9 with TRBJ1-6; no firm D call. This CDR3 region has 12 residues. The V end lost 2 bases, the J end lost 7 bases, and 3 bases lay between the germline ends. CDR1 is SEHNR and CDR2 is FQNEAQ in the germline V gene (reference sequence). CDR3 region: CASSLSNSPLHF. For the CDR3, the DNA is TGTGCCAGCAGCTTATCCAATTCACCCCTCCACTTT.